Below are 20 T cell receptor beta chains sequenced from a single sample in a study of T cell clonality in common variable immunodeficiency (dated by TCRdb to between 2015 and 2016). Libraries were built with the immunoSEQ multiplex PCR assay. This is the immuneACCESS table as TCRdb keeps it, with only in-frame sequences that have V and J called. A part of the clones is gone; compared with another copy, unresolved V genes explain less than half, and the rest is unexplained. In this sample, tens of thousands of clones appear, none counted once only. The ten largest clones capture approximately 1.6% of the sample. Material: peripheral blood mononuclear cells. The receptors come from a person between 18 and 75 years old in good health.

Of note for this clone: The read stops 3 residues short of the end of the CDR3; the missing end is completed from the germline J gene. The chain links TRBV5-8 to TRBJ1-5; 9 bases align to TRBD1. Looked up from germline, CDR1 is SGHTS and CDR2 is YDEGEE. With 2 bases clipped from V and 3 bases from J, the junction kept 3 bases outside the gene matches. This CDR3 has 15 amino acids. Incomplete CDR3 DNA: TGTGCCAGCAGCTTCCGGGACAGGGACAATCAGCCC. Residues: CASSFRDRDNQP. The CDR3, in full, reads CASSFRDRDNQPQHF.

This clone was counted at least ten times. Read sequence stops 3 residues before the CDR3 end, and the germline J gene provides the missing end. The chain joins TRBV20-1 to TRBJ1-5, with TRBD1 identical over 11 bases. The CDR3 loop spans 16 amino acids. Trimming took 3 bases from V and 0 from J; bases not matched to a gene: 4. CDR1 is DFQATT, CDR2 SNEGSKA, per germline (reference sequence). CDR3 region: CSASRDRGISNQPQHF. CDR3 bases read: TGCAGTGCTAGTCGGGACAGGGGGATTAGCAATCAGCCC.

This clone was seen repeatedly, ten times or more. Sequencing ends 3 residues short of the CDR3 end; the germline J gene provides the rest. The J gene is TRBJ2-4, the V gene TRBV20-1, with 8 positions matching TRBD1. Per the germline V gene, CDR1 is DFQATT and CDR2 is SNEGSKA (reference sequence). The J segment lost 7 bases and the V segment lost 6 bases, leaving 8 bases of the junction unmatched. The CDR3 runs to 13 residues. Incomplete CDR3 DNA: TGCAGTGCCAAGAAGGACAGGGTGAACATT. It translates to CSAKKDRVNI. The entire CDR3 protein reads CSAKKDRVNIQYF.

This clone showed up many times. The CDR3 end falls 3 residues outside the read, so it is completed with the germline J gene. The chain employs TRBV10-1 and TRBJ2-7, with D perhaps TRBD2 (6 bases). The V end lost 6 bases, the J end lost 0 bases, and 9 bases lay between the germline ends. CDR3 length equals 13 residues. Germline values: CDR1 WNHNN, CDR2 SYGVQD (reference sequence). CDR3 protein: CASSPGGSYEQYF. The covered CDR3 bases are TGCGCCAGCAGCCCCGGGGGCTCCTACGAG.

There are many counts of this clone. The CDR3 is cut off 3 residues early in the read; its end comes from the germline J gene. The genes are TRBV7-9 and TRBJ1-4; D ambiguous. The CDR3 length is 14 residues. Trimming removed 6 bases from V and 0 bases from J, with 8 bases in between. Germline assignment: CDR1 SEHNR and CDR2 FQNEAQ (reference sequence). The CDR3 sequence is CASSLQSTNEKLFF. The CDR3 bases that were read are TGTGCCAGCAGTCTCCAGTCAACTAATGAAAAA. The complete variable domain, with remaining parts taken from reference TRBV7-9 and TRBJ1-4, reads DTGVSQNPRHKITKRGQNVTFRCDPISEHNRLYWYRQTLGQGPEFLTYFQNEAQLEKSRLLSDRFSAERPKGSFSTLEIQRTEQGDSAMYLCASSLQSTNEKLFFGSGTQLSVL.

There are many counts of this clone. The read ends 3 residues early relative to the CDR3; the germline J gene fills the gap. This chain connects TRBV20-1 to TRBJ2-3, with 9 bases identical to TRBD2. The V gene end was trimmed by 2 bases and the J gene end by 1 base; junction bases not matched to a gene: 10. The CDR3 runs 17 residues. The germline CDR1 and CDR2 sequences are DFQATT and SNEGSKA (reference sequence). The CDR3 region is CSARSSGRVGGTDTQYF. The covered CDR3 bases are TGCAGTGCTAGAAGTAGCGGGAGAGTGGGAGGCACAGATACG.

This clone was counted ten times or more. Sequencing ends 3 residues short of the CDR3 end; the germline J gene provides the rest. The chain recombines TRBV5-6 with TRBJ2-7; 8 bases are shared with TRBD1. The CDR3 has 15 residues. Germline CDR1 SGHDT, CDR2 YYEEEE. J lost 1 base, V lost 1 base, and 4 bases had no gene match. The CDR3 is CASSLRDRYSYEQYF. CDR3 DNA (partial): TGTGCCAGCAGCTTGCGGGACAGGTATTCCTACGAG.

This clone was seen many times. CDR3 bases read: TGTGCCAGCAGCTTAATGGGACTAGCGGGAGGGGCCGGGGAG. It is translated as CASSLMGLAGGAGE. In full, the CDR3 reads CASSLMGLAGGAGELFF. J is TRBJ2-2 and V is TRBV7-3; 16 bases line up with TRBD2. Read sequence stops 3 residues before the CDR3 end, and the germline J gene provides the missing end. The germline gives CDR1 SGHTA, CDR2 FQGTGA. The junction had 2 bases not matched to a gene; V was cut back by 1 base and J by 6 bases. This CDR3 spans 17 amino acids.

This clone showed up many times. The CDR3 goes on 3 residues after the read ends, and that part is filled in from the germline J gene. The gene calls are TRBV28 and TRBJ2-7, with a weak D call TRBD1 (6 bases). CDR1 is MDHEN and CDR2 is SYDVKM in the germline V gene. The CDR3 has 14 amino acids. The V end was cut by 3 bases, the J end by 4 bases, with 13 bases between. CDR3 DNA, as far as it was read: TGTGCCAGCAGTTTCCCCAGGGGCGGTTACGAG. This gives the protein CASSFPRGGYE. The complete CDR3 reads CASSFPRGGYEQYF.

This clone was counted many times. With the read ending 3 residues before the CDR3 end, the germline J gene is used to fill in that end. V is TRBV7-9 and J is TRBJ2-1; 10 bases fit TRBD1. In germline, CDR1 is SEHNR, CDR2 FQNEAQ (reference sequence). CDR3 size: 14 residues. J lost 8 bases, V lost 1 base, and 2 bases had no gene match. The part of the CDR3 DNA that was read is TGTGCCAGCAGCTTAGATGGGACAGGGGATGAG. Amino acid sequence: CASSLDGTGDE. The CDR3 reads in full as CASSLDGTGDEQFF.

This clone has only a few counts. The CDR3 end falls 3 residues outside the read, so it is completed with the germline J gene. The rearrangement uses TRBV19 and TRBJ2-2; D is undetermined. The germline CDR1 and CDR2 sequences are LNHDA and SQIVND (reference sequence). The CDR3 contains 11 residues. V was shortened by 5 bases and J by 8 bases, with 6 bases between the two germline ends. Incomplete CDR3 DNA: TGTGCCAGTAGTGTAAGGGGGGAG. It encodes CASSVRGE. In full, the CDR3 reads CASSVRGELFF. The complete variable domain, with remaining parts taken from reference TRBV19 and TRBJ2-2, reads DGGITQSPKYLFRKEGQNVTLSCEQNLNHDAMYWYRQDPGQGLRLIYYSQIVNDFQKGDIAEGYSVSREKKESFPLTVTSAQKNPTAFYLCASSVRGELFFGEGSRLTVL.

The sample holds many counts of this clone. The part of the CDR3 DNA that was read is TGTGCCAGCAGCGTAGCCGCACTGTCCTACGAG. This translates into CASSVAALSYE. The full CDR3 is CASSVAALSYEQYF. V gene TRBV9 combines with J gene TRBJ2-7; D is unresolved. The read falls 3 residues short of the CDR3 end, and the missing part is taken from the germline J gene. Trimming cost V 0 bases and J 1 base, with 8 bases left between them. Per the germline V gene, CDR1 is SGDLS and CDR2 is YYNGEE. There are 14 residues in the CDR3.

This clone was counted at least ten times. Read data end 3 residues before the CDR3 end; the end is taken from the germline J gene. This chain uses TRBV5-6 with TRBJ2-7; 9 bases align to TRBD1. Germline V gene sequence: CDR1 SGHDT, CDR2 YYEEEE. J gave up 1 base and V 4 bases, and 6 bases lay outside the gene matches. The CDR3 extends over 15 amino acids. CDR3 bases read: TGTGCCAGCAGCGGCCGGGACAGGGCGTCCTACGAG. Protein sequence: CASSGRDRASYE. The whole CDR3 protein is CASSGRDRASYEQYF.

This clone has at least ten counts. The read falls 3 residues short of the CDR3 end, and the missing part is taken from the germline J gene. This rearrangement joins TRBV20-1 to TRBJ2-1; TRBD1 is a possible D gene (6 bases). The CDR3 consists of 14 residues. Germline CDR1 is DFQATT and CDR2 is SNEGSKA (reference sequence). Trimming took off 3 bases at V and 4 bases at J, with 13 bases between the two ends. The CDR3 sequence is CSASPRGGYNEQFF. CDR3 DNA, as far as it was read: TGCAGTGCTAGCCCCAGGGGCGGTTACAATGAG.

In this sample, this clone turned up many times. The read finishes 3 residues shy of the CDR3 end, and the germline J gene is used to complete it. The chain joins TRBV5-6 to TRBJ2-7; 7 bases fit TRBD1. CDR1 and CDR2 from the germline V gene are SGHDT and YYEEEE. This CDR3 region has 15 residues. Losses at the gene ends were 4 bases for V and 0 bases for J; bases not matched to a gene: 7. CDR3 sequence reads: CASSQGGGASYEQYF. The DNA read from the CDR3 is TGTGCCAGCAGCCAAGGGGGCGGAGCCTCCTACGAG. The complete variable domain, with remaining parts taken from reference TRBV5-6 and TRBJ2-7, reads DAGVTQSPTHLIKTRGQQVTLRCSPKSGHDTVSWYQQALGQGPQFIFQYYEEEERQRGNFPDRFSGHQFPNYSSELNVNALLLGDSALYLCASSQGGGASYEQYFGPGTRLTVT.

This clone was counted only a few times. The read is 3 residues too short to cover the CDR3 end, so that end is filled in from the germline J gene. V is TRBV19 and J is TRBJ2-7; 7 bases map to TRBD2. The CDR3 is 15 residues long. The germline gives CDR1 LNHDA, CDR2 SQIVND (reference sequence). J gave up 6 bases and V 3 bases, and 11 bases lay outside the gene matches. The CDR3 reads CASSMRSSGNTEQYF. The DNA read from the CDR3 is TGTGCCAGTAGTATGCGGTCCAGCGGGAATACCGAG.

As for this clone: The read stops 3 residues short of the end of the CDR3; the missing end is completed from the germline J gene. The V call is TRBV5-1, the J call TRBJ2-1, with TRBD1 matching 8 bases. CDR1 and CDR2 from the germline V gene are SGHRS and YFSETQ. V gave up 4 bases and J gave up 5 bases; unmatched junction bases: 5. This CDR3 region has 14 residues. The DNA read from the CDR3 is TGCGCCAGCAGCACCGGACAGGGTAACAATGAG. Its protein product is CASSTGQGNNE. In full, the CDR3 is CASSTGQGNNEQFF.

This clone was observed many times. Read data end 3 residues before the CDR3 end; the end is taken from the germline J gene. This chain joins TRBV19 and TRBJ1-1, with TRBD1 matching over 10 bases. In germline, CDR1 is LNHDA, CDR2 SQIVND (reference sequence). The CDR3 is 13 amino acids. Partial CDR3 DNA: TGTGCCAGTAGTACGACAGGGGGCGCGAGG. Residues: CASSTTGGAR. The entire CDR3 sequence reads CASSTTGGARAFF.

This clone was seen repeatedly, ten times or more. The CDR3 end lies 3 residues beyond the end of the read and is filled in from the germline J gene. The chain carries TRBV5-4 and TRBJ1-2; tentatively, D is TRBD1 (5 bases). Germline V gene data show CDR1 as SGHNT and CDR2 as YYREEE (reference sequence). Trimming cost V 3 bases and J 0 bases, with 6 bases left between them. The CDR3 loop spans 13 amino acids. Incomplete CDR3 DNA: TGTGCCAGCAGCTCGACAGCTAACTATGGC. Amino acids: CASSSTANYG. The CDR3 in full is CASSSTANYGYTF.

This clone was detected many times. The CDR3 is cut off 3 residues early in the read; its end comes from the germline J gene. This sequence joins TRBV29-1 and TRBJ1-1; 7 positions agree with TRBD1. Per germline, CDR1 SQVTM and CDR2 ANQGSEA. The CDR3 is 13 residues long. The part of the CDR3 DNA that was read is TGCAGCGTTGTGGGTGAGGGGGCAAGTTCG. Translated: CSVVGEGASS. The full CDR3 is CSVVGEGASSAFF. The variable domain in full, completed from reference TRBV29-1 and TRBJ1-1, reads SAVISQKPSRDICQRGTSLTIQCQVDSQVTMMFWYRQQPGQSLTLIATANQGSEATYESGFVIDKFPISRPNLTFSTLTVSNMSPEDSSIYLCSVVGEGASSAFFGQGTRLTVV.